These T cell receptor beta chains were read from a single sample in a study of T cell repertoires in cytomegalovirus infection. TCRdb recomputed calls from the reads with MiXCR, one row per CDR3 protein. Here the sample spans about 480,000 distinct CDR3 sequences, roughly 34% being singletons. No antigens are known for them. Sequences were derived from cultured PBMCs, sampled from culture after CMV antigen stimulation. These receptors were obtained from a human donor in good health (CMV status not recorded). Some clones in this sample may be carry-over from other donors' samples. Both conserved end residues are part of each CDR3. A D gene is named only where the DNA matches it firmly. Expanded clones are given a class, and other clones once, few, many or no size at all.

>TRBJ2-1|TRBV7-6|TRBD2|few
CASSSGTRSWDNEQFF
TGTGCCAGCAGCTCCGGGACTAGAAGCTGGGACAATGAGCAGTTCTTC
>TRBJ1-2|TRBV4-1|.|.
CASSQERTDPYGYTF
TGCGCCAGCAGCCAAGAGAGGACAGATCCCTATGGCTACACCTTC
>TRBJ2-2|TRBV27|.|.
CASSLSESGELFF
TGTGCCAGCAGTTTATCAGAGTCCGGGGAGCTGTTTTTT
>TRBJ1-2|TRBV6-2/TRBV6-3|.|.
CASQGPRYYGYTF
TGTGCCAGCCAAGGCCCGAGGTACTATGGCTACACCTTC
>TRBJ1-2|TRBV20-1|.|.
CSARAGNYGYTF
TGCAGTGCTAGAGCCGGAAACTATGGCTACACCTTC
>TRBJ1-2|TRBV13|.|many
CASSARVGRQSNYGYTF
TGTGCCAGCAGCGCGCGGGTTGGGCGACAGTCTAACTATGGCTACACCTTC
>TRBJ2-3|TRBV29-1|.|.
CSVSSATDTQYF
TGCAGCGTTAGTAGCGCCACAGATACGCAGTATTTT
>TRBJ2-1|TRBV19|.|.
CASMGPPNEQFF
TGTGCCAGTATGGGACCTCCAAATGAGCAGTTCTTC
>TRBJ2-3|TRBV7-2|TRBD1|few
CASSPGQGAPDTQYF
TGTGCCAGCAGCCCCGGGCAGGGGGCCCCTGATACGCAGTATTTT
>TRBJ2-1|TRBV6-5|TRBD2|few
CASSKAIAGLRGNEQFF
TGTGCCAGCAGTAAGGCGATAGCGGGCCTGAGGGGCAATGAGCAGTTCTTC
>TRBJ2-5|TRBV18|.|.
CASSPPSMAETQYF
TGTGCCAGCTCACCTCCCTCGATGGCCGAGACCCAGTACTTC
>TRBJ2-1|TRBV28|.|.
CASSLFSGPGEQFF
TGTGCCAGCAGTTTATTTTCGGGGCCCGGTGAGCAGTTCTTC
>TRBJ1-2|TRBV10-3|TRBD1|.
CAISRTGERGYTF
TGTGCCATCAGTCGGACAGGGGAACGGGGCTACACCTTC
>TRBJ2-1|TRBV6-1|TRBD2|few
CASSRLAGGPAGEQFF
TGTGCCAGCAGTCGACTAGCGGGAGGGCCCGCTGGCGAGCAGTTCTTC
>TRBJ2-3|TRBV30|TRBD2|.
CAWDRGLAGRIGTDTQYF
TGTGCCTGGGACAGGGGACTAGCGGGGAGGATCGGCACAGATACGCAGTATTTT
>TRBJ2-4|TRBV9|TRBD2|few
CASSAGEGSLAKNIQYF
TGTGCCAGCAGCGCCGGGGAGGGTAGTCTAGCCAAAAACATTCAGTACTTC
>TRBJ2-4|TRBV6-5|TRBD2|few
CASSYGPGLGVIQYF
TGTGCCAGCAGTTACGGTCCGGGACTAGGGGTCATTCAGTACTTC
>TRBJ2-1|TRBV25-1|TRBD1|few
CASSKAGTVLNEQFF
TGTGCCAGCAGTAAAGCCGGGACAGTTCTCAATGAGCAGTTCTTC
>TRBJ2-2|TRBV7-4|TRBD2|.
CASSSRLAQNTGELFF
TGTGCCAGCAGCTCCAGACTAGCGCAGAACACCGGGGAGCTGTTTTTT
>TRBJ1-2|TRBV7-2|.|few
CASSLGPQGTF
TGTGCCAGCAGCTTAGGACCACAGGGCACCTTC
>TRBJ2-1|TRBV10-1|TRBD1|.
CASSAAQGVGEQFF
TGCGCCAGCAGTGCGGCACAGGGGGTGGGTGAGCAGTTCTTC
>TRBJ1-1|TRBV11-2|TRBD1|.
CASKGANTEAFF
TGTGCCAGCAAGGGGGCCAACACTGAAGCTTTCTTT
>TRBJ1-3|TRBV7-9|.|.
CASSLNRVYSGNTIYF
TGTGCCAGCAGCTTGAACCGGGTTTACTCTGGAAACACCATATATTTT
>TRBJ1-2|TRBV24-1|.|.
CATSDGVVGYTF
TGTGCCACCAGTGACGGGGTCGTGGGCTACACCTTC
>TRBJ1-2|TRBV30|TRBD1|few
CAWTDRALFNYGYTF
TGTGCCTGGACGGACAGGGCTCTATTTAACTATGGCTACACCTTC
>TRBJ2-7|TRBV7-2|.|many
CASSLRYEQYF
TGTGCCAGCAGCTTAAGATACGAGCAGTACTTC
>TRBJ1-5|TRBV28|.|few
CASSLSLPVDQPQHF
TGTGCCAGCAGTTTATCCCTCCCTGTGGACCAGCCCCAGCATTTT
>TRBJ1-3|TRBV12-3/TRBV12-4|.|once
CASSQGSRGNTIYF
TGTGCCAGCAGCCAAGGGAGTCGAGGAAACACCATATATTTT
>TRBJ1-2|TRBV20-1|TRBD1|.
CSTRDRDHYGYTF
TGCAGTACCCGGGACAGGGACCACTATGGCTACACCTTC
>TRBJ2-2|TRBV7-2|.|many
CASSPQGPRGPGELFF
TGTGCCAGCAGCCCCCAAGGTCCTAGGGGTCCCGGGGAGCTGTTTTTT
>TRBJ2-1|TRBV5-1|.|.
CASSGGLAYNEQFF
TGCGCCAGCAGCGGGGGACTCGCATACAATGAGCAGTTCTTC
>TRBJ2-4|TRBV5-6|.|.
CASTILLGENIQYF
TGTGCCAGCACCATATTATTGGGGGAAAACATTCAGTACTTC
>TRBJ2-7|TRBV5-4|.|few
CASSLDPLAYEQYF
TGTGCCAGCAGCTTGGATCCCTTGGCTTACGAGCAGTACTTC
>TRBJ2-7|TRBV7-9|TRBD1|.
CASSPGQGAHYEQYF
TGTGCCAGCAGCCCAGGACAGGGAGCCCACTACGAGCAGTACTTC
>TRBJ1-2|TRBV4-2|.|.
CASSQEKGPYGYTF
TGTGCCAGCAGCCAAGAGAAGGGGCCCTATGGCTACACCTTC
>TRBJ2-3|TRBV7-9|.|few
CASSLAPAVSSTDTQYF
TGTGCCAGCAGCTTAGCCCCAGCGGTATCTAGCACAGATACGCAGTATTTT
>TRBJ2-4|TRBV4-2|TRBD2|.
CASSQGTGGNIQYF
TGTGCCAGCAGCCAAGGGACGGGAGGAAACATTCAGTACTTC
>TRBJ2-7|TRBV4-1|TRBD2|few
CASSLKRDRAAGALDEQYF
TGCGCCAGCAGCCTAAAGAGAGATAGGGCGGCGGGAGCCTTGGACGAGCAGTACTTC
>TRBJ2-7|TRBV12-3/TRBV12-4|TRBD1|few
CASSLPPGQGSYEQYF
TGTGCCAGCAGTTTACCTCCGGGACAGGGATCCTACGAGCAGTACTTC
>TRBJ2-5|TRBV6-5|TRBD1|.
CASSSDRERETQYF
TGTGCCAGCAGTTCCGACAGGGAAAGAGAGACCCAGTACTTC
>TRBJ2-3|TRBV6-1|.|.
CASIERGSWADTQYF
TGTGCCAGCATTGAAAGGGGGAGTTGGGCAGATACGCAGTATTTT
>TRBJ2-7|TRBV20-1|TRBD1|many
CSARAGTGFSYEQYF
TGCAGTGCTAGAGCCGGGACAGGGTTCTCCTACGAGCAGTACTTC
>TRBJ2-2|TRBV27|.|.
CASSQFNLGAGELFF
TGTGCCAGCAGCCAATTCAACTTGGGCGCCGGGGAGCTGTTTTTT
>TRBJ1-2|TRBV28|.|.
CVSSFSVRDRGYTF
TGTGTCAGCAGTTTCTCTGTAAGGGATCGGGGCTACACCTTC
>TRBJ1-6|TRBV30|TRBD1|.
CVWSAGQGNSPLHF
TGTGTCTGGAGTGCGGGACAGGGTAATTCACCCCTCCACTTT
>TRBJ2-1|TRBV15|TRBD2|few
CATSRGKLSGAQIEQFF
TGTGCCACCAGCAGAGGGAAGTTGAGCGGGGCTCAAATTGAGCAGTTCTTC
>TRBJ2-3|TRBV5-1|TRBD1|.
CASSFYPTRGTDTQYF
TGCGCCAGCAGCTTTTACCCGACCAGGGGGACAGATACGCAGTATTTT
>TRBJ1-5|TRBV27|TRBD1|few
CASSLATGGPHQPQHF
TGTGCCAGCAGTCTCGCGACAGGGGGCCCCCATCAGCCCCAGCATTTT
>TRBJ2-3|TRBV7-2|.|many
CASSLAAGLNVMQYF
TGTGCCAGCAGCTTAGCGGCGGGACTGAATGTAATGCAGTATTTT
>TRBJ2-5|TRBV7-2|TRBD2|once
CASSLLEGGPRETQYF
TGTGCCAGCAGCCTATTAGAGGGAGGGCCGCGGGAGACCCAGTACTTC
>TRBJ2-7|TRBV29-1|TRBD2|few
CSVGRAGAYEQYF
TGCAGCGTGGGGAGGGCGGGAGCCTACGAGCAGTACTTC
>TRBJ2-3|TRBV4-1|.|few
CASSQPGRGTDTQYF
TGCGCCAGCAGCCAACCGGGACGGGGCACAGATACGCAGTATTTT
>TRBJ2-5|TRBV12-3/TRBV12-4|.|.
CASSWWRRETQYF
TGTGCCAGCAGTTGGTGGCGAAGGGAGACCCAGTACTTC
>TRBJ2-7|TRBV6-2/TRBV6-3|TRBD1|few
CASSPRNPGTGPREQYF
TGTGCCAGCAGCCCCCGTAACCCCGGGACAGGTCCTCGCGAGCAGTACTTC
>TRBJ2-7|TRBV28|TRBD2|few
CASSYTSGRGNYEQYF
TGTGCCAGCAGTTACACTAGCGGGAGGGGAAACTACGAGCAGTACTTC